This T cell receptor (beta chain) is from a study of CD8+ T cells in alopecia areata. Study-wide points: Possibly as an HLA-related effect, TCR sharing across patients appeared less clear than in mice. Higher clonality than in normal scalp was seen in lesional scalp, especially alopecia totalis/universalis.

V lost 8 bases and J 1 base, leaving 15 bases between the germline ends. Per germline, CDR1 MNHNY and CDR2 SVGAGI (reference sequence). The length of the CDR3 is 14 residues. cDNA prepared by RNA extraction and subsequent reverse transcription served as the template for sequencing. Sequenced by immunoSEQ multiplex PCR; TCRdb stores in-frame clones only, minus some. The repertoire holds 150,000 or so clones, with around 57% as singletons. Concerning this clone itself: Its matching antigen is unknown.

PBMCs served as the source from which CD4+ and CD8+ T cells were sorted. The rearrangement links TRBV6-6 to TRBJ2-7, with no clear D. The receptor's source is a human donor in good health. Sequences were obtained from CD4+ T cells sorted from blood. CDR3 amino acids: CASLDGRLSYEQYF. CDR3 DNA: TGTGCCAGCTTGGACGGGCGACTTTCCTACGAGCAGTACTTC.